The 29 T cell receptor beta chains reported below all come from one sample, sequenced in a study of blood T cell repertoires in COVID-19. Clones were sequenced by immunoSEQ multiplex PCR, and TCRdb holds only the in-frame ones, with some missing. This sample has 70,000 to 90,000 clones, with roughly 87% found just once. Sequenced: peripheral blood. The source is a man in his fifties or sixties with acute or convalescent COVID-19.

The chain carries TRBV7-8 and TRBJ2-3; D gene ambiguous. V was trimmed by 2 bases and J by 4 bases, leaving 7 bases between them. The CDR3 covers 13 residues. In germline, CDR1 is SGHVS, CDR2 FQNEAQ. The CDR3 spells CASSLQRADTQYF. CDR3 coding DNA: TGTGCCAGCAGCTTACAGCGCGCAGATACGCAGTATTTT.

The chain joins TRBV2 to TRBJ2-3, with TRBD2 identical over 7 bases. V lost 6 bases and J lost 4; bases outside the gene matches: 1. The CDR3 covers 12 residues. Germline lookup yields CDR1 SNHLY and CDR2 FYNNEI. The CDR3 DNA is TGTGCCAGCAGGGGAGGGCCAGATACGCAGTATTTT. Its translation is CASRGGPDTQYF.

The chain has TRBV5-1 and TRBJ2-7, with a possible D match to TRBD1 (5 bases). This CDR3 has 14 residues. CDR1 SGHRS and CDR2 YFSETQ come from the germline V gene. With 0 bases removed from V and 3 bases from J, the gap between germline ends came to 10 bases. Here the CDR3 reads CASSLDRIGYEQYF. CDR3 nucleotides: TGCGCCAGCAGCTTGGACAGGATCGGCTACGAGCAGTACTTC.

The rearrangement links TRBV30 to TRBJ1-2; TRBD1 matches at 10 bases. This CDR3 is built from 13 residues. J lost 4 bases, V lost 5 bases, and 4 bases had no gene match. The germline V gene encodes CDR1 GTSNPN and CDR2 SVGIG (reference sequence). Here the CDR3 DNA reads TGTGCCTGGTGGGACAGGGGTGGCTATGGCTACACCTTC. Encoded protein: CAWWDRGGYGYTF.

The CDR3 here is CASSPGQGYGGYTF. The CDR3 DNA follows: TGTGCCAGCAGCCCGGGACAGGGGTATGGTGGCTACACCTTC. J is TRBJ1-2 and V is TRBV2; 10 bases map to TRBD1. Germline V CDR1 and CDR2: SNHLY, FYNNEI. Unmatched junction bases numbered 8, after V lost 6 bases and J lost 7 bases. This CDR3 comprises 14 residues.

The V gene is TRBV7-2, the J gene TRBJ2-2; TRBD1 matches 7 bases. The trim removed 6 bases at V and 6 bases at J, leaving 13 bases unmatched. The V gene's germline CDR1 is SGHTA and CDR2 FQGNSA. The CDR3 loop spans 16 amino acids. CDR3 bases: TGTGCCAGCAGTCTTAGGGGGCAGGCAGAGGCCGGGGAGCTGTTTTTT. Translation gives CASSLRGQAEAGELFF.

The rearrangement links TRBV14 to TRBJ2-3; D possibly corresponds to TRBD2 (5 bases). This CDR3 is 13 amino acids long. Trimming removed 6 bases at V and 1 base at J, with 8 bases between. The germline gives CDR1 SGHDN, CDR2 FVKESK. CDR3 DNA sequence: TGTGCCAGCAGGAACGGGGGCACAGATACGCAGTATTTT. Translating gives CASRNGGTDTQYF.

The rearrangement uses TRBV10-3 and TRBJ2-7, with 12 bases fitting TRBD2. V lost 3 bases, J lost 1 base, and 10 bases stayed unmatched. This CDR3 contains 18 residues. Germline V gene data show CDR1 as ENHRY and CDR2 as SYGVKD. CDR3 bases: TGTGCCATCAGTGATAGCGCTAGCGGGGGGGCCGTGTCCTACGAGCAGTACTTC. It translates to CAISDSASGGAVSYEQYF.

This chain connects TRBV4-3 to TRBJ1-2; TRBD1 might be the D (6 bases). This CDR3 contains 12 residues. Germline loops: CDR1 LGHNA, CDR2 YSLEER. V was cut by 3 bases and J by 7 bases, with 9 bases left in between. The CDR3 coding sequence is TGCGCCAGCAGCCACATAGGGGGTGGCTACACCTTC. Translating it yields CASSHIGGGYTF.

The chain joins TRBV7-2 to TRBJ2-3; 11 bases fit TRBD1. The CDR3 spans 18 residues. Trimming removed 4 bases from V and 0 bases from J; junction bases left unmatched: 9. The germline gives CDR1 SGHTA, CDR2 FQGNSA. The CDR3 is CASSSAGQGGTSTDTQYF. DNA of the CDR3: TGTGCCAGCAGCTCAGCGGGACAGGGGGGGACGAGCACAGATACGCAGTATTTT. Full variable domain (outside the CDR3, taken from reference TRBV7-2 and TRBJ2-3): GAGVSQSPSNKVTEKGKDVELRCDPISGHTALYWYRQSLGQGLEFLIYFQGNSAPDKSGLPSDRFSAERTGGSVSTLTIQRTQQEDSAVYLCASSSAGQGGTSTDTQYFGPGTRLTVL.

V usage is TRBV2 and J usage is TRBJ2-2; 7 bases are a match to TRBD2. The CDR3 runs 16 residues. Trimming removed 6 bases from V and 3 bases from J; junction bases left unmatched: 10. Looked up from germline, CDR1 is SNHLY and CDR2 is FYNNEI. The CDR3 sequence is CASRVGGSGYTGELFF. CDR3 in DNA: TGTGCCAGCAGGGTCGGCGGGAGCGGTTACACCGGGGAGCTGTTTTTT.

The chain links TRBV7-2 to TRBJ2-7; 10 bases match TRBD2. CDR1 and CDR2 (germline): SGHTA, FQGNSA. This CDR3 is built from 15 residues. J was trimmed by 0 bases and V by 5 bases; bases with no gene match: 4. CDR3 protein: CASSRAGGVSYEQYF. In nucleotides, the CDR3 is TGTGCCAGCAGCAGAGCGGGGGGGGTCTCCTACGAGCAGTACTTC.

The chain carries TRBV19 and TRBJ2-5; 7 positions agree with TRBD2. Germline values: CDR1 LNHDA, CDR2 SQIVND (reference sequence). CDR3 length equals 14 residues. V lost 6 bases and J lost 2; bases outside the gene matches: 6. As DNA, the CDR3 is TGTGCCAGTAGCGATACGGGGGGACAAGAGACCCAGTACTTC. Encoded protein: CASSDTGGQETQYF.

The CDR3 spells CASSYGTGLAETQYF. In nucleotides, the CDR3 is TGTGCCAGCAGTTACGGGACAGGGCTAGCAGAGACCCAGTACTTC. The chain uses TRBV6-2 or TRBV6-3 and TRBJ2-5; TRBD1 matches at 9 bases. Per the germline V gene, CDR1 is MNHEY and CDR2 is SVGEGT. With 2 bases clipped from V and 4 bases from J, the junction kept 5 bases outside the gene matches. The CDR3 has 15 amino acids.

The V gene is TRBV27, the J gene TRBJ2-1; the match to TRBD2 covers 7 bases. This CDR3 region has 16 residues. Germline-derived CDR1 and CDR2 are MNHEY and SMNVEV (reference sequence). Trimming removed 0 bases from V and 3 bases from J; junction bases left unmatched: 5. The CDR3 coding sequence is TGTGCCAGCAGTTTATCGGGGCTAGCGGACTACAATGAGCAGTTCTTC. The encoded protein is CASSLSGLADYNEQFF.

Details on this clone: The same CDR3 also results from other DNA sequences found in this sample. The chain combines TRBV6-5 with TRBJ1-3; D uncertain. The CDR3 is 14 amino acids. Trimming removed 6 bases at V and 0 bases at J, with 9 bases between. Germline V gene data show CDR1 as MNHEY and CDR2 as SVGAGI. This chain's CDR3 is CASSRGSSGNTIYF. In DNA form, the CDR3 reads TGTGCCAGCAGCCGCGGATCCTCTGGAAACACCATATATTTT.

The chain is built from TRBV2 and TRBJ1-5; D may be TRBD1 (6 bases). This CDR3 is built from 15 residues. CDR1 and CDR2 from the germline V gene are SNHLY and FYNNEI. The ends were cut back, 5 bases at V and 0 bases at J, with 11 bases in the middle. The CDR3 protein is CASSPPRGSNQPQHF. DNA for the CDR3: TGTGCCAGCAGTCCCCCCAGGGGTAGCAATCAGCCCCAGCATTTT. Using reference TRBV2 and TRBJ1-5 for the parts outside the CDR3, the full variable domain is EPEVTQTPSHQVTQMGQEVILRCVPISNHLYFYWYRQILGQKVEFLVSFYNNEISEKSEIFDDQFSVERPDGSNFTLKIRSTKLEDSAMYFCASSPPRGSNQPQHFGDGTRLSIL.

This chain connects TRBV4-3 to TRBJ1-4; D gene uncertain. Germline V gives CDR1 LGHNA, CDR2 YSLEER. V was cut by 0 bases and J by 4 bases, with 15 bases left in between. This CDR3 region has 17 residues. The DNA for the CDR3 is TGCGCCAGCAGCCAAGAACCGGCGGGCATGAATAATGAAAAACTGTTTTTT. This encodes CASSQEPAGMNNEKLFF.

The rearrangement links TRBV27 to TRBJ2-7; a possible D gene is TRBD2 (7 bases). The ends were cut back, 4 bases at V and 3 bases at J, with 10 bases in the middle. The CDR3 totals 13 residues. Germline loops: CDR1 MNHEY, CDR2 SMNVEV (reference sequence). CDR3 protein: CASSWGGHYEQYF. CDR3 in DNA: TGTGCCAGCAGTTGGGGGGGGCACTACGAGCAGTACTTC.

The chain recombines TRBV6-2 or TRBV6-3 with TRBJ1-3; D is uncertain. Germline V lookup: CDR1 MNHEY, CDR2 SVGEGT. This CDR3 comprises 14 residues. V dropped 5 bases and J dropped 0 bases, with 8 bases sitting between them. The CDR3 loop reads CASSEPGSGNTIYF. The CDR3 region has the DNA TGTGCCAGCAGTGAGCCGGGCTCTGGAAACACCATATATTTT.

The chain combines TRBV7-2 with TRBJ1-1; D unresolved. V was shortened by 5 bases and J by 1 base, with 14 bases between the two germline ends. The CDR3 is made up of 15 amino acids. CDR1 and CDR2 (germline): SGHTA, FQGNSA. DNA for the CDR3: TGTGCCAGCAGCGTTTCCCGAATGGCGAACACTGAAGCTTTCTTT. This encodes CASSVSRMANTEAFF.

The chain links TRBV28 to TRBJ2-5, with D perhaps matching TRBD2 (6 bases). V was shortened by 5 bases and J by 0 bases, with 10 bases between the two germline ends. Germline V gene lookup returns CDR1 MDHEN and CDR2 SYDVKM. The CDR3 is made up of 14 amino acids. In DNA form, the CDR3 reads TGTGCCAGCAGTATTGCTAGCGACCAAGAGACCCAGTACTTC. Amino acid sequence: CASSIASDQETQYF.

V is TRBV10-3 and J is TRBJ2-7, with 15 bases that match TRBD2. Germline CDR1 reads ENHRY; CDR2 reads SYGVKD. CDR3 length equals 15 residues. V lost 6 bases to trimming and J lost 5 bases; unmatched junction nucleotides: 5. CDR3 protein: CAIRGTSGRSHEQYF. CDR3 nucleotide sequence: TGTGCCATCAGGGGGACTAGCGGGAGGTCCCACGAGCAGTACTTC.

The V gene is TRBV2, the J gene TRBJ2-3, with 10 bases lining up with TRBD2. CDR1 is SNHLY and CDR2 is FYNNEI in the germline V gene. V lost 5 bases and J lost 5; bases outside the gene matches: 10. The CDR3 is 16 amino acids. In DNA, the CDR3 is TGTGCCAGCAGTTCGAGACTAGCGGGTAGTGGAGATACGCAGTATTTT. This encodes CASSSRLAGSGDTQYF.

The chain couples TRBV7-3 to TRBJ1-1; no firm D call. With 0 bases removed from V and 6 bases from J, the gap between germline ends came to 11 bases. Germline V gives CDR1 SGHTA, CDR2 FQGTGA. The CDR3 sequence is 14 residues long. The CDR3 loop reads CASSLTRDDSEAFF. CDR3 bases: TGTGCCAGCAGCTTAACGCGCGACGACTCTGAAGCTTTCTTT.

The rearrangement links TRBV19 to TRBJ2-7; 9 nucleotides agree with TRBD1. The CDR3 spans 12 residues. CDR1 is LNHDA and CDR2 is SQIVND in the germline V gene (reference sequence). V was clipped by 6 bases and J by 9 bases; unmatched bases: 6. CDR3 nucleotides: TGTGCCAGTAGGGTGGGGACAGGGCCGCAGTACTTC. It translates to CASRVGTGPQYF.

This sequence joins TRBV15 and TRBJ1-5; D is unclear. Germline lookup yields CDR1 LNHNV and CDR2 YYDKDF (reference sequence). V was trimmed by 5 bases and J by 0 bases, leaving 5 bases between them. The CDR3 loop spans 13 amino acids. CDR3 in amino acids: CATSGGSNQPQHF. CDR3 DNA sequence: TGTGCCACCAGCGGCGGTAGCAATCAGCCCCAGCATTTT.

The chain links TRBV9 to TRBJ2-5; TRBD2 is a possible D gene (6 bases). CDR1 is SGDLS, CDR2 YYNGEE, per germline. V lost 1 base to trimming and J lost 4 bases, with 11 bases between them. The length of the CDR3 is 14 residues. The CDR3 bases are TGTGCCAGCAGCGTAAGGGTCGGGGGAGAGACCCAGTACTTC. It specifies CASSVRVGGETQYF.

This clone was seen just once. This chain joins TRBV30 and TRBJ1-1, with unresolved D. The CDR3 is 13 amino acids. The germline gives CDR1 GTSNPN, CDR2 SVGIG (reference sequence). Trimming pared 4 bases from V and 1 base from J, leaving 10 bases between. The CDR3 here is CAWTARANTEAFF. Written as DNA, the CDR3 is TGTGCCTGGACCGCGAGGGCGAACACTGAAGCTTTCTTT.